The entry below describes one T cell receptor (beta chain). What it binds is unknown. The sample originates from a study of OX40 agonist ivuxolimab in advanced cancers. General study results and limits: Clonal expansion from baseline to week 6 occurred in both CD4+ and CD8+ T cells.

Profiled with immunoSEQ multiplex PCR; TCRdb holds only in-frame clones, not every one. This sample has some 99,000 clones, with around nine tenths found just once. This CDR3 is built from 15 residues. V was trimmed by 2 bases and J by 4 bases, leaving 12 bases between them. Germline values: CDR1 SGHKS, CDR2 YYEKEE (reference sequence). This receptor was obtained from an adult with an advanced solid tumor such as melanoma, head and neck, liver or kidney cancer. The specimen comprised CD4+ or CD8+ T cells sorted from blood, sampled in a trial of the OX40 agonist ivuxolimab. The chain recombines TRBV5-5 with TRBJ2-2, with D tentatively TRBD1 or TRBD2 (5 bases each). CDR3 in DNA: TGTGCCAGCAGCTTAGGAGGTGGGGGCACCGGGGAGCTGTTTTTT. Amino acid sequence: CASSLGGGGTGELFF.